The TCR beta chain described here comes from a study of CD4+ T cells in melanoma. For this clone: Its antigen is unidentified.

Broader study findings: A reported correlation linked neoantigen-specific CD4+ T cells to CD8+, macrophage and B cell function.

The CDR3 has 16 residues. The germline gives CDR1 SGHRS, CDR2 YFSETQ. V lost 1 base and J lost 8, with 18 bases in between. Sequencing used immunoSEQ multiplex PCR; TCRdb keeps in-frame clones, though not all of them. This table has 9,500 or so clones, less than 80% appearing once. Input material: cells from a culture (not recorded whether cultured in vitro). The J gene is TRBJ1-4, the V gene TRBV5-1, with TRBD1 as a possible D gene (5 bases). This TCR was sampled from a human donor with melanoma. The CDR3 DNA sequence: TGCGCCAGCAGCTTGTTGGGAAGGGGCGCAGGGGAAAAACTGTTTTTT. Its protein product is CASSLLGRGAGEKLFF.